Listed here is a single T cell receptor (beta chain). The antigen remains undetermined. Primers: 60 Vbeta forward and 13 Jbeta reverse. Profiling relied on immunoSEQ multiplex PCR, and the TCRdb table lists in-frame clones only, not all of them. The sample consists of 150,000 to 200,000 clones, over 60% of them appearing once. The record originates from a study of cytomegalovirus exposure and HLA in healthy donors. Whole-study findings and limits: Evidence from a later analysis indicated that most CMV-associated TCR beta chains looked HLA-restricted. The authors later linked a missense DCLRE1C variant to TCR beta V- and J-gene trimming. Among TCR beta chains of equal frequency, HLA-associated ones were more clonally expanded in a later analysis.

CDR3 length: 13 amino acids. Germline V gene lookup returns CDR1 SGHDN and CDR2 FVKESK. The ends were cut back, 4 bases at V and 2 bases at J, with 9 bases in the middle. The TCR originated in a woman aged 40 to 50 in good health and CMV-seronegative. The chain uses TRBV14 and TRBJ2-7; no definite D call. Sequenced sample: PBMCs. CDR3 in DNA: TGTGCCAGCAGCCCAAACTGGGCCTACGAGCAGTACGTC. Its protein product is CASSPNWAYEQYV.